This TCR beta chain was documented in a study of blood T cell repertoires in COVID-19. Study-wide background: T cells, B-cell-depleted T cells, or PBMCs supplied cDNA or gDNA.

In the authors' methods: Reference gene primer amplification gave estimated nucleated cell counts. Repertoires were generated with immunoSEQ multiplex PCR, while TCRdb's copy carries only in-frame clones and drops some. For V, J and clone size, that table is used; D and trimming come from the DNA. The sample includes hundreds of thousands of clones, 70% to 90% of them seen just once. From germline, CDR1 is MGHDK and CDR2 SYGVNS. CDR3 length: 15 residues. With 5 bases removed from V and 0 bases from J, the gap between germline ends came to 10 bases. Recruitment covered some 25 US areas and drew participants whose ages spanned roughly 18 to 100 years. Cohort placement rested on clinical history that participants reported themselves.

The chain couples TRBV25-1 to TRBJ2-2; D may be TRBD1 (5 bases). This sequence originates from a young woman with acute COVID-19. Sequenced input: PBMCs or T cells enriched from blood (not recorded which). DNA of the CDR3: TGTGCCAGCAGTCGAGACAGCACGAACACCGGGGAGCTGTTTTTT. The encoded protein is CASSRDSTNTGELFF.